The 16 T cell receptor beta chains listed next were all sequenced from one sample in a study of post-analysis software for immune sequencing data (dated by TCRdb to 2013 to 2016). Overall study results and their limits: Significantly higher frequencies in patients than in controls were found for roughly 5 TRBV segments, including TRBV5-6, TRBV5-1 and TRBV20-1.

These receptors have no identified antigens. The library was built by means of PCR. Sequenced on an Illumina HiSeq 2500. Unique molecular identifiers were incorporated into TCR beta cDNA libraries to reduce PCR and sequencing biases. TCRdb reanalyzed the raw reads on its own, using fastp at Q25 for trimming and MiXCR for clone calling, and kept in-frame beta chains. Rows with a matching CDR3 protein are joined into one entry that keeps the most common DNA and genes. This sample lists around 440,000 distinct CDR3 sequences; nearly 45% were detected once. The ten largest clonotypes hold 12% of the sample. The sequencing input was blood. All receptors derive from a girl aged 5 to 17 with multiple sclerosis.

J is TRBJ1-2 and V is TRBV12-3 or TRBV12-4; TRBD1 is a possible D gene (5 bases). Trimming left V 4 bases short and J 3 bases short, with 9 bases between. The CDR3 sequence is 13 residues long. DNA for the CDR3: TGTGCCAGCAGTTCTAAGGGGTACTATGGCTACACCTTC. Translating it yields CASSSKGYYGYTF.

There are a few counts of this clonotype. CDR3 nucleotide sequence: TGCGCCAGCAGCCAAGAGACTAGCGGGAGTTGGGGCAATGAGCAGTTCTTC. This translates into CASSQETSGSWGNEQFF. The chain links TRBV4-1 to TRBJ2-1; TRBD2 matches at 12 bases. J lost 6 bases, V lost 0 bases, and 6 bases had no gene match. Germline V lookup: CDR1 MGHRA, CDR2 YSYEKL. The CDR3 spans 17 residues.

The chain combines TRBV4-1 with TRBJ2-1, with D possibly matching TRBD2 (6 bases). Germline CDR1 MGHRA, CDR2 YSYEKL. Trimming took 0 bases from V and 10 from J, leaving 19 bases between them. CDR3 length equals 16 residues. Here the CDR3 reads CASSQDGSPSVYEQFF. The CDR3 nucleotides read TGCGCCAGCAGCCAAGATGGATCCCCTAGCGTATACGAGCAGTTCTTC.

V gene TRBV7-3 combines with J gene TRBJ2-1; D unclear. The CDR3 contains 13 residues. Trimming left V 5 bases short and J 5 bases short, with 10 bases between. The V gene's germline CDR1 is SGHTA and CDR2 FQGTGA. The CDR3 region is CASSLERNNEQFF. The CDR3, as DNA: TGTGCCAGCAGCCTCGAAAGGAACAATGAGCAGTTCTTC.

Note on this clonotype: Just one base apart from a much larger clone, this may be a read error. CDR3 bases: TGTGCCAGCAGTTTAGGCTCGGTAAAAGAGACCCAGTACTTC. Protein: CASSLGSVKETQYF. The rearrangement links TRBV12-3 or TRBV12-4 to TRBJ2-5; D is ambiguous. V lost 1 base and J 3 bases, leaving 9 bases between the germline ends. This CDR3 comprises 14 residues.

The chain employs TRBV12-3 or TRBV12-4 and TRBJ2-5; D call uncertain. CDR3 length equals 14 residues. The V and J ends lost 2 bases and 2 bases respectively, with 9 bases between them. CDR3 DNA: TGTGCCAGCAGTTTAATGAAGGGTCAAGAGACCCAGTACTTC. It is translated as CASSLMKGQETQYF.

The chain couples TRBV12-3 or TRBV12-4 to TRBJ2-2; D possibly corresponds to TRBD1 (5 bases). With 0 bases removed from V and 6 bases from J, the gap between germline ends came to 5 bases. The CDR3 runs to 13 residues. CDR3 in amino acids: CASSLAGPGELFF. Here the CDR3 DNA reads TGTGCCAGCAGTTTAGCGGGGCCCGGGGAGCTGTTTTTT.

The chain recombines TRBV25-1 with TRBJ1-2; 8 bases align to TRBD1. From germline, CDR1 is MGHDK and CDR2 SYGVNS. Trimming at V came to 5 bases and at J to 3 bases, leaving 8 bases not matched to a gene. The CDR3 runs 15 residues. The CDR3 bases are TGTGCCAGCAGTAAATCTGGGACAGGCGACTATGGCTACACCTTC. As protein: CASSKSGTGDYGYTF.

The V and J genes are TRBV7-2 and TRBJ2-5, with TRBD1 matching 9 bases. Trimming removed 5 bases from V and 3 bases from J; junction bases left unmatched: 4. There are 14 residues in the CDR3. Germline V gene sequence: CDR1 SGHTA, CDR2 FQGNSA. The CDR3 DNA is TGTGCCAGCAGCCCGAGGACAGGGGAAGAGACCCAGTACTTC. Protein sequence: CASSPRTGEETQYF. Based on the CDR3 plus reference TRBV7-2 and TRBJ2-5, the full variable domain is GAGVSQSPSNKVTEKGKDVELRCDPISGHTALYWYRQSLGQGLEFLIYFQGNSAPDKSGLPSDRFSAERTGGSVSTLTIQRTQQEDSAVYLCASSPRTGEETQYFGPGTRLLVL.

The chain carries TRBV3-1 and TRBJ2-4, with TRBD2 matching 8 bases. The better agreement between TRBJ2-7 and the DNA end casts doubt on the J call. Germline V gives CDR1 LGHDT, CDR2 YNNKEL (reference sequence). The CDR3 sequence is 16 residues long. The CDR3 bases are TGTGCCAGCAGCCAAGATGTCGCAGCGGGAGTGGGCGAGCAGTACTTC. Amino acids: CASSQDVAAGVGEQYF.

The V call is TRBV6-5, the J call TRBJ1-2; D is uncertain. Per germline, CDR1 MNHEY and CDR2 SVGAGI. The CDR3 contains 14 residues. V was trimmed by 6 bases and J by 4 bases, leaving 15 bases between them. The CDR3 here is CASSPNEGSYGYTF. The DNA for the CDR3 is TGTGCCAGCAGCCCCAATGAAGGCAGCTATGGCTACACCTTC.

In this sample, this clonotype turned up a few times. V gene TRBV7-8 combines with J gene TRBJ2-5; 14 nucleotides match TRBD2. In germline, CDR1 is SGHVS, CDR2 FQNEAQ. CDR3 length equals 16 residues. J lost 5 bases, V lost 6 bases, and 8 bases had no gene match. The CDR3 here is CASRQPGLAGAETQYF. The CDR3 DNA reads as TGTGCCAGCAGACAACCGGGACTAGCGGGGGCGGAGACCCAGTACTTC.

The chain links TRBV6-5 to TRBJ2-1; the match to TRBD2 covers 9 bases. CDR1 is MNHEY, CDR2 SVGAGI, per germline. The CDR3 totals 14 residues. The J segment lost 9 bases and the V segment lost 4 bases, leaving 7 bases of the junction unmatched. The CDR3 bases are TGTGCCAGCAGTTTTGCTAGCGGGACTGGTGAGCAGTTCTTC. This sequence encodes CASSFASGTGEQFF.

This clonotype was observed a few times. The gene calls are TRBV20-1 and TRBJ2-5; unclear D gene. The CDR3 is 13 residues long. Germline V CDR1 and CDR2: DFQATT, SNEGSKA (reference sequence). Deletions cut 4 bases from V and 5 bases from J, with 14 bases between. For the CDR3, the DNA is TGCAGTGCTACCCGGACGTCCCGGGAGACCCAGTACTTC. It specifies CSATRTSRETQYF.

The chain carries TRBV10-3 and TRBJ2-1; D remains ambiguous. CDR3 length: 13 residues. Trimming removed 7 bases at V and 5 bases at J, with 12 bases between. Germline CDR1 reads ENHRY; CDR2 reads SYGVKD. DNA of the CDR3: TGTGCCATCACCACGGACGACCACAATGAGCAGTTCTTC. Amino acid sequence: CAITTDDHNEQFF.

V and J are TRBV20-1 and TRBJ2-1, with D perhaps TRBD1 or TRBD2 (5 bases each). Per germline, CDR1 DFQATT and CDR2 SNEGSKA (reference sequence). Trimming stripped 3 bases from V and 0 bases from J, with 15 bases between. The length of the CDR3 is 16 residues. CDR3 nucleotide sequence: TGCAGTGCTAGCCGCCGGGACCAATACTCCTACAATGAGCAGTTCTTC. Translation gives CSASRRDQYSYNEQFF.